This passage covers 23 T cell receptor beta chains from one sample sequenced in a study of CD8+ T cells in alopecia areata. The authors extracted RNA and reverse transcribed it into cDNA as the sequencing template. Clones were read by immunoSEQ multiplex PCR, and TCRdb kept only the in-frame ones, dropping some. The profile shows tens of thousands of clones, roughly 47% of them singletons. Material for sequencing was NKG2D-high CD8+ T cells sorted from blood. Source of these receptors: a human donor with alopecia areata.

This clone was seen only a few times. The V and J genes are TRBV29-1 and TRBJ2-7; D remains unclear. V lost 6 bases and J lost 2, with 11 bases in between. The germline V gene has CDR1 SQVTM and CDR2 ANQGSEA. The CDR3 has 12 amino acids. CDR3 in amino acids: CSVAAQTYEQYF. The DNA of the CDR3 is TGCAGCGTCGCGGCGCAGACCTACGAGCAGTACTTC.

CDR3 sequence: CASTYGGEQFF. The CDR3 DNA sequence: TGTGCCAGCACCTACGGTGGTGAGCAGTTCTTC. V and J are TRBV7-2 and TRBJ2-1; D unclear. The CDR3 contains 11 residues. The germline CDR1 and CDR2 sequences are SGHTA and FQGNSA. V dropped 7 bases and J dropped 9 bases, with 10 bases sitting between them.

This sequence joins TRBV30 and TRBJ2-7; the D gene is possibly TRBD2 (5 bases). The V end was cut by 2 bases, the J end by 7 bases, with 15 bases between. The CDR3 sequence is 13 residues long. Germline V gene lookup returns CDR1 GTSNPN and CDR2 SVGIG (reference sequence). The CDR3 DNA reads TGTGCCTGGAGTCCACCCGGGGTACAGGAGCAGTACTTC. This translates into CAWSPPGVQEQYF.

The genes are TRBV27 and TRBJ2-7; D is perhaps TRBD2 (7 bases). CDR1 and CDR2 from the germline V gene are MNHEY and SMNVEV (reference sequence). V was clipped by 2 bases and J by 4 bases, with 12 bases between them. This CDR3 is built from 14 residues. The CDR3 spells CASSLRAGAYEQYF. The CDR3 DNA reads TGTGCCAGCAGTTTAAGGGCGGGGGCGTACGAGCAGTACTTC.

The V gene is TRBV9, the J gene TRBJ2-3; TRBD1 agrees at 10 bases. The CDR3 runs to 15 residues. Per the germline V gene, CDR1 is SGDLS and CDR2 is YYNGEE. Trimming at V came to 3 bases and at J to 6 bases, leaving 7 bases not matched to a gene. The CDR3 nucleotides read TGTGCCAGCAGCGGATGGACAGGGGGTACCGATACGCAGTATTTT. Translation: CASSGWTGGTDTQYF.

V gene TRBV11-2 combines with J gene TRBJ2-5; 9 positions match TRBD2. This CDR3 is 17 amino acids long. CDR1 SGHAT and CDR2 FQNNGV come from the germline V gene. With 7 bases clipped from V and 1 base from J, the junction kept 13 bases outside the gene matches. The CDR3 reads CASTTTGLAGIQETQYF. CDR3 in DNA: TGTGCCAGCACCACGACGGGCCTAGCGGGGATCCAAGAGACCCAGTACTTC.

The V and J genes are TRBV11-3 and TRBJ2-3; D call uncertain. Trimming shortened V by 6 bases and J by 3 bases, and 13 bases separated the two germline ends. Looked up from germline, CDR1 is SGHNT and CDR2 is YENEEA. The CDR3 runs to 14 residues. The CDR3 DNA follows: TGTGCCAGCAGTTCCCGAGAGAAAACAGATACGCAGTATTTT. Its translation is CASSSREKTDTQYF.

The chain is built from TRBV7-9 and TRBJ2-6, with D tentatively TRBD1 or TRBD2 (5 bases each). Trimming took off 3 bases at V and 1 base at J, with 7 bases between the two ends. Germline V gene lookup returns CDR1 SEHNR and CDR2 FQNEAQ (reference sequence). This CDR3 is 15 amino acids long. The CDR3 coding sequence is TGTGCCAGCAGCTTGAGGGGTTCTGGGGCCAACGTCCTGACTTTC. Translating it yields CASSLRGSGANVLTF.

The chain recombines TRBV5-6 with TRBJ2-3, with D maybe TRBD2 (5 bases). CDR1 is SGHDT and CDR2 is YYEEEE in the germline V gene. The CDR3 has 13 residues. With 4 bases removed from V and 6 bases from J, the gap between germline ends came to 12 bases. CDR3 residues: CASSATPSDTQYF. The CDR3 DNA sequence: TGTGCCAGCAGCGCTACCCCTAGCGATACGCAGTATTTT.

This chain uses TRBV28 with TRBJ1-4; D is perhaps TRBD1 (5 bases). The CDR3 is 16 amino acids. Trimming took 3 bases from V and 8 from J, leaving 19 bases between them. Germline V CDR1 and CDR2: MDHEN, SYDVKM. The CDR3 protein is CASSFGRARVGEKLFF. CDR3 DNA sequence: TGTGCCAGCAGTTTCGGCAGGGCGAGGGTTGGGGAAAAACTGTTTTTT.

The rearrangement links TRBV4-1 to TRBJ2-3; D is possibly TRBD1 (5 bases). Germline CDR1 and CDR2: MGHRA and YSYEKL. There are 14 residues in the CDR3. Written as DNA, the CDR3 is TGCGCTTCCCAAGCCCAGGGCCCCAGGGATACGCAGTATTTT. It is translated as CASQAQGPRDTQYF.

V usage is TRBV27 and J usage is TRBJ2-1; 9 bases align to TRBD1. This CDR3 is 13 amino acids long. Germline CDR1 is MNHEY and CDR2 is SMNVEV (reference sequence). The V and J ends lost 6 bases and 8 bases, in that order; junction bases with no gene match: 5. The CDR3 DNA reads as TGTGCCAGCAGGGGGACAGGGTTGGATGAGCAGTTCTTC. It codes for CASRGTGLDEQFF.

This clone has just a few counts. This chain joins TRBV4-1 and TRBJ2-7; D perhaps matches TRBD2 (5 bases). The ends were cut back, 4 bases at V and 7 bases at J, with 14 bases in the middle. Germline assignment: CDR1 MGHRA and CDR2 YSYEKL. There are 13 residues in the CDR3. The DNA for the CDR3 is TGCGCCAGCAGCCGGGAAGAAGGCGGGGAGCAGTACTTC. It is translated as CASSREEGGEQYF.

The chain employs TRBV28 and TRBJ1-5; TRBD1 might be the D (6 bases). The V gene's germline CDR1 is MDHEN and CDR2 SYDVKM. V gave up 4 bases and J gave up 6 bases, with 16 bases separating them. The CDR3 runs 15 residues. The CDR3 nucleotides are TGTGCCAGCAGTTCCCTCGGTCCAGGGGTTCAGCCCCAGCATTTT. Its protein is CASSSLGPGVQPQHF.

This clone was seen a few times. V gene TRBV27 combines with J gene TRBJ1-5; D not resolved. V was pared by 8 bases and J by 4 bases, with 9 bases between. Germline values: CDR1 MNHEY, CDR2 SMNVEV (reference sequence). The CDR3 has 12 amino acids. DNA for the CDR3: TGTGCCAGCTCCGAGGGTAATCAGCCCCAGCATTTT. This sequence encodes CASSEGNQPQHF.

This rearrangement joins TRBV4-1 to TRBJ2-5; D is perhaps TRBD1 or TRBD2 (6 bases each). Trimming removed 4 bases from V and 2 bases from J, with 17 bases in between. Germline V gives CDR1 MGHRA, CDR2 YSYEKL. The CDR3 runs to 16 residues. CDR3 bases: TGCGCCAGCAGCCTCCACCGGGGGCGGGGACAAGAGACCCAGTACTTC. Protein: CASSLHRGRGQETQYF.

This clone was picked up a small number of times. This rearrangement joins TRBV29-1 to TRBJ2-1; 10 bases are shared with TRBD2. The V gene end was trimmed by 1 base and the J gene end by 2 bases; junction bases not matched to a gene: 2. The CDR3 runs to 15 residues. CDR1 and CDR2 (germline): SQVTM, ANQGSEA. The CDR3 is CSVEVLAGAYNEQFF. CDR3 DNA sequence: TGCAGCGTTGAAGTGCTAGCGGGGGCCTACAATGAGCAGTTCTTC.

The J gene is TRBJ2-1, the V gene TRBV29-1; 7 bases agree with TRBD2. From germline, CDR1 is SQVTM and CDR2 ANQGSEA. The CDR3 length is 13 residues. The V and J ends lost 2 bases and 10 bases, in that order; junction bases with no gene match: 8. The CDR3 spells CSVELTSFQEQFF. The CDR3 nucleotides are TGCAGCGTTGAATTGACTAGCTTCCAAGAGCAGTTCTTC.

V gene TRBV9 combines with J gene TRBJ1-1, with TRBD1 matching 8 bases. J lost 7 bases, V lost 4 bases, and 6 bases had no gene match. CDR1 is SGDLS and CDR2 is YYNGEE in the germline V gene. This CDR3 is 13 amino acids long. The DNA of the CDR3 is TGTGCCAGCAGCCGACAGGGGCAGGGTGAAGCTTTCTTT. Translated, it gives CASSRQGQGEAFF.

This clone was counted many times. The CDR3 protein is CASSWTGSGYTF. The CDR3 bases are TGTGCCAGCAGTTGGACAGGGTCCGGCTACACCTTC. The chain employs TRBV7-8 and TRBJ1-2, with TRBD1 matching over 8 bases. The CDR3 contains 12 residues. With V trimmed by 6 bases and J by 8 bases, 5 bases remained unmatched. CDR1 and CDR2 (germline): SGHVS, FQNEAQ.

This clone has just a few counts. The V call is TRBV29-1, the J call TRBJ2-2; D is perhaps TRBD1 or TRBD2 (5 bases each). Trimming removed 7 bases at V and 7 bases at J, with 16 bases between. The CDR3 is 13 amino acids. Germline V gives CDR1 SQVTM, CDR2 ANQGSEA. The chain's CDR3 is CSGGRGMSGELFF. CDR3 coding DNA: TGCAGCGGGGGCAGAGGGATGAGCGGGGAGCTGTTTTTT.

The chain combines TRBV7-6 with TRBJ1-3, with D perhaps TRBD1 (6 bases). Trimming cost V 0 bases and J 2 bases, with 8 bases left between them. The CDR3 runs to 15 residues. CDR1 is SGHVS and CDR2 is FNYEAQ in the germline V gene. CDR3 sequence reads: CASSLAGGTGNTIYF. The CDR3, as DNA: TGTGCCAGCAGCTTAGCAGGGGGTACTGGAAACACCATATATTTT. Based on the CDR3 plus reference TRBV7-6 and TRBJ1-3, the full variable domain is GAGVSQSPRYKVTKRGQDVALRCDPISGHVSLYWYRQALGQGPEFLTYFNYEAQQDKSGLPNDRFSAERPEGSISTLTIQRTEQRDSAMYRCASSLAGGTGNTIYFGEGSWLTVV.

V is TRBV15 and J is TRBJ2-7; 7 bases agree with TRBD1. Germline lookup yields CDR1 LNHNV and CDR2 YYDKDF (reference sequence). The CDR3 contains 13 residues. The J segment lost 3 bases and the V segment lost 5 bases, leaving 4 bases of the junction unmatched. The CDR3 nucleotides are TGTGCCACCAGCGAGGGGGCTCTCTACGAGCAGTACTTC. Protein product: CATSEGALYEQYF.